This T cell receptor beta chain was identified in a study of T-cell reconstitution after alpha-beta-depleted transplantation in children. Points from the study as a whole: There were reportedly several hundred expanded graft clones from which alpha-beta T cells came about two months after transplant. Once a year had passed after transplant, T-cell counts and diversity came mostly from newly produced T cells. Surviving recipient cells, namely T cells and thymic progenitors, were the source of high day-60 TCRbeta diversity in some patients.

The V end lost 5 bases, the J end lost 2 bases, and 12 bases lay between the germline ends. Germline assignment: CDR1 SGHTA and CDR2 FQGTGA. The CDR3 is 14 residues long. Using unique molecular identifiers, the investigators prepared the TCRbeta library. TCRdb used MiXCR to reprocess the PCR reads, holding one entry per CDR3 protein. The sample yields hundreds of thousands of distinct CDR3 sequences, around 13% seen once. This clonotype has just a few counts. Antigen: not known. The chain is built from TRBV7-3 and TRBJ2-5; D is undetermined. The sample in question was PBMCs, obtained before TCRalphabeta/CD19-depleted stem cell transplant. The receptor was derived from a girl aged 2 to 10 with congenital amegakaryocytic thrombocytopenia, due to receive a stem cell transplant. CDR3 in DNA: TGTGCCAGCAGCCCTAGGTCCCGTCAAGAGACCCAGTACTTC. Translating it yields CASSPRSRQETQYF.